The 15 T cell receptor beta chains presented below share a single source sample, sequenced in a study of shared T cell receptors in the human thymus. Profiling relied on immunoSEQ multiplex PCR, and the TCRdb table lists in-frame clones only, not all of them. The sample carries hundreds of thousands of clones, around 87% recorded once. In addition, the sample was reused for a study of human thymus T cells.

Sequenced sample: thymocytes. All receptors come from a boy under three years old with a congenital heart defect.

The rearrangement uses TRBV7-2 and TRBJ1-1; D perhaps matches TRBD1 (6 bases). The CDR3 has 16 residues. The ends were cut back, 2 bases at V and 0 bases at J, with 13 bases in the middle. CDR1 SGHTA and CDR2 FQGNSA come from the germline V gene. CDR3 coding DNA: TGTGCCAGCAGCTTAAAACAGGGCCAACTGAACACTGAAGCTTTCTTT. The encoded protein is CASSLKQGQLNTEAFF.

Concerning this clone: This specimen includes other DNA sequences encoding the same CDR3. This sequence joins TRBV30 and TRBJ1-6; 12 positions agree with TRBD1. CDR1 is GTSNPN and CDR2 is SVGIG in the germline V gene (reference sequence). J lost 0 bases, V lost 4 bases, and 10 bases had no gene match. The length of the CDR3 is 19 residues. The CDR3 is CAWKPPGTGGYSYNSPLHF. The CDR3 nucleotides are TGTGCCTGGAAACCGCCCGGGACAGGGGGCTACTCCTATAATTCACCCCTCCACTTT.

This clone has only a few counts. The CDR3 loop is CASSPFPYQPQHF. CDR3 nucleotides: TGTGCCAGCAGCCCCTTCCCGTATCAGCCCCAGCATTTT. The chain employs TRBV4-2 and TRBJ1-5; no clear D gene. There are 13 residues in the CDR3. Per the germline V gene, CDR1 is LGHNA and CDR2 is YNFKEQ. Trimming shortened V by 4 bases and J by 5 bases, and 9 bases separated the two germline ends.

The gene calls are TRBV4-1 and TRBJ2-2, with TRBD1 matching 7 bases. The CDR3 is 18 residues long. The ends lost 2 bases at V and 0 bases at J; junction bases unmatched: 9. CDR1 MGHRA and CDR2 YSYEKL come from the germline V gene. CDR3 nucleotides: TGCGCCAGCAGCCAACCCCGGGTCAGGGGGACGAACACCGGGGAGCTGTTTTTT. This encodes CASSQPRVRGTNTGELFF.

The rearrangement joins TRBV27 to TRBJ2-7; TRBD1 agrees at 7 bases. The CDR3 runs 14 residues. The germline CDR1 and CDR2 sequences are MNHEY and SMNVEV (reference sequence). J lost 4 bases, V lost 4 bases, and 7 bases had no gene match. The CDR3, as DNA: TGTGCCAGCAGTTCTCGGACAGGTACATACGAGCAGTACTTC. Translated: CASSSRTGTYEQYF.

The chain links TRBV4-3 to TRBJ1-2; 8 bases fit TRBD1. CDR1 and CDR2 from the germline V gene are LGHNA and YSLEER. The CDR3 covers 16 residues. After removal of 0 bases from V and 2 bases from J, the junction contained 5 bases not matched to a gene. CDR3 nucleotide sequence: TGCGCCAGCAGCCAAGAAAGACAGGGGAGGAACTATGGCTACACCTTC. It specifies CASSQERQGRNYGYTF.

The chain uses TRBV7-2 and TRBJ2-3; D is possibly TRBD2 (6 bases). Germline CDR1 SGHTA, CDR2 FQGNSA. The V and J ends lost 3 bases and 6 bases respectively, with 13 bases between them. The CDR3 has 14 amino acids. The CDR3 DNA sequence: TGTGCCAGCAGCTTCCGACTAGTCGGGGATACGCAGTATTTT. It codes for CASSFRLVGDTQYF. The whole variable domain, filled in from reference TRBV7-2 and TRBJ2-3, reads GAGVSQSPSNKVTEKGKDVELRCDPISGHTALYWYRQSLGQGLEFLIYFQGNSAPDKSGLPSDRFSAERTGGSVSTLTIQRTQQEDSAVYLCASSFRLVGDTQYFGPGTRLTVL.

The genes are TRBV9 and TRBJ1-2; TRBD1 matches at 7 bases. The germline gives CDR1 SGDLS, CDR2 YYNGEE. The V segment lost 0 bases and the J segment 0 bases; nucleotides outside the gene matches: 8. This CDR3 has 17 amino acids. For the CDR3, the DNA is TGTGCCAGCAGCGTAGGGACAGGAGGAGCTACTAACTATGGCTACACCTTC. Translation gives CASSVGTGGATNYGYTF.

The V and J genes are TRBV5-4 and TRBJ2-5; 14 nucleotides line up with TRBD2. V trimming: 5 bases; J trimming: 7 bases; junction bases outside the gene matches: 22. The CDR3 has 20 residues. Germline assignment: CDR1 SGHNT and CDR2 YYREEE (reference sequence). Here the CDR3 reads CASSINPGLAGVRIRGTQYF. The CDR3, as DNA: TGTGCCAGCAGTATAAACCCGGGACTAGCGGGGGTCAGGATAAGAGGGACCCAGTACTTC. The full variable domain, its missing parts supplied by reference TRBV5-4 and TRBJ2-5, is ETGVTQSPTHLIKTRGQQVTLRCSSQSGHNTVSWYQQALGQGPQFIFQYYREEENGRGNFPPRFSGLQFPNYSSELNVNALELDDSALYLCASSINPGLAGVRIRGTQYFGPGTRLLVL.

This clone has just a few counts. Written as DNA, the CDR3 is TGTGCCAGTACAAACCGCAACACCGGGACAGCCGGAAACACCATATATTTT. Translated, it gives CASTNRNTGTAGNTIYF. The rearrangement uses TRBV19 and TRBJ1-3; 7 positions agree with TRBD1. V was pared by 7 bases and J by 4 bases, with 16 bases of the junction left unmatched. Germline CDR1 is LNHDA and CDR2 is SQIVND (reference sequence). The CDR3 consists of 17 residues.

The chain has TRBV6-1 and TRBJ1-5, with D possibly TRBD1 on 6 matching bases. CDR1 MNHNS and CDR2 SASEGT come from the germline V gene. The CDR3 is 13 amino acids. V was shortened by 6 bases and J by 7 bases, with 13 bases between the two germline ends. CDR3 loop: CASRGARFQPQHF. CDR3 DNA: TGTGCCAGCAGGGGGGCCCGATTCCAGCCCCAGCATTTT.

V and J are TRBV20-1 and TRBJ1-1; the D is unclear. The CDR3 totals 11 residues. CDR1 and CDR2 (germline): DFQATT, SNEGSKA (reference sequence). The CDR3 is CSPEEGGKAFF. CDR3 bases: TGCAGCCCCGAGGAAGGCGGCAAAGCTTTCTTT.

The chain uses TRBV6-5 and TRBJ1-1; D possibly corresponds to TRBD1 (6 bases). Between the trimmed V and J ends, which lost 4 bases and 1 base, there was a span of 16 bases. Germline V CDR1 and CDR2: MNHEY, SVGAGI. The CDR3 has 16 amino acids. The CDR3 DNA follows: TGTGCCAGCAGTTCCCGGACAGTTAGGAAGAACACTGAAGCTTTCTTT. Protein: CASSSRTVRKNTEAFF.

The chain joins TRBV28 to TRBJ2-1; 8 bases align to TRBD2. In germline, CDR1 is MDHEN, CDR2 SYDVKM. Trimming cost V 5 bases and J 3 bases; bases outside gene matches: 6. The CDR3 is 15 residues long. The CDR3 DNA sequence: TGTGCCAGCAGTAGTACCGGGACTAGCTACAATGAGCAGTTCTTC. Amino acids: CASSSTGTSYNEQFF.

The gene calls are TRBV6-5 and TRBJ2-3, with 9 bases lining up with TRBD2. CDR3 size: 16 residues. V lost 3 bases, J lost 2 bases, and 6 bases stayed unmatched. Germline CDR1 reads MNHEY; CDR2 reads SVGAGI. The CDR3 DNA reads TGTGCCAGCAGTTATGCTAGCGGGGTTTCCACAGATACGCAGTATTTT. Translated, it gives CASSYASGVSTDTQYF.